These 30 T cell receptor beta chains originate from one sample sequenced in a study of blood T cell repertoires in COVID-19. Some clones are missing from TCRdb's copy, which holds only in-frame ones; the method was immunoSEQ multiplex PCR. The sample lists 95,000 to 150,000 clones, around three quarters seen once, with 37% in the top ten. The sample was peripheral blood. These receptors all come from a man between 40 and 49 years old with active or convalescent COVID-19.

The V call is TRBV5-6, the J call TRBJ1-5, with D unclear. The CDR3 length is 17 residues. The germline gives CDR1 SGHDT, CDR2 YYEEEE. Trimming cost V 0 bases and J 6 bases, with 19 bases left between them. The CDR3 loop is CASSLASTRHGGQPQHF. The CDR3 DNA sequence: TGTGCCAGCAGCTTGGCCTCGACCAGGCATGGAGGTCAGCCCCAGCATTTT.

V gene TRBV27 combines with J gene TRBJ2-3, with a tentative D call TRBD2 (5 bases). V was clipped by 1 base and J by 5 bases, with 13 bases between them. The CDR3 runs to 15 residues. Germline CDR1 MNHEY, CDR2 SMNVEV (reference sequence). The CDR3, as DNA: TGTGCCAGCAGTTTATATGAGGGAGAGGGAGATACGCAGTATTTT. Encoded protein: CASSLYEGEGDTQYF.

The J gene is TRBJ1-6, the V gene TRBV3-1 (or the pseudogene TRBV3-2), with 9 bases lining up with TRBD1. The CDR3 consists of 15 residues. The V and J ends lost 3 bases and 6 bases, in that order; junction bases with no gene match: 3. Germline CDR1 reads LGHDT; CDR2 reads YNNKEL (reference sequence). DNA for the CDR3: TGTGCCAGCAGCCAGGGACAGGGAACTAATTCACCCCTCCACTTT. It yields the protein CASSQGQGTNSPLHF.

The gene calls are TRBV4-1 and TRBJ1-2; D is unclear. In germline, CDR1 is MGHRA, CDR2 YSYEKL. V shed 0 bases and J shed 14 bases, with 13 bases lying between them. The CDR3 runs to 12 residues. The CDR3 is CASSQDRSGYTF. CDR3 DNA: TGCGCCAGCAGCCAAGATCGGTCTGGTTATACCTTC.

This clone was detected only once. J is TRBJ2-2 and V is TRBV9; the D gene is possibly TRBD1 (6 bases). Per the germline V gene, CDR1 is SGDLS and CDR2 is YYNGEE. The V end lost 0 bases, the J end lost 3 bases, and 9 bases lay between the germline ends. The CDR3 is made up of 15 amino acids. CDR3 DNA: TGTGCCAGCAGCGTAGCGGCAGGGGACACCGGGGAGCTGTTTTTT. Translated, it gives CASSVAAGDTGELFF.

In nucleotides, the CDR3 is TGTGCCTGGAGTGGCGGGACGGTGAACACTGAAGCTTTCTTT. Translated: CAWSGGTVNTEAFF. This chain links TRBV30 with TRBJ1-1; tentative D call: TRBD1 (5 bases). Germline V gene data show CDR1 as GTSNPN and CDR2 as SVGIG (reference sequence). V lost 1 base, J lost 0 bases, and 9 bases lay in between. This CDR3 is 14 amino acids long.

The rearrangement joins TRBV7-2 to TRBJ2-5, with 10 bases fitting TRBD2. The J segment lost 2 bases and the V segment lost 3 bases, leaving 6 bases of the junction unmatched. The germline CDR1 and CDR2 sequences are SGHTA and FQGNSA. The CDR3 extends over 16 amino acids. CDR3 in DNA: TGTGCCAGCAGCTTCATGGCTAGCGGGGGTCAAGAGACCCAGTACTTC. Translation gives CASSFMASGGQETQYF.

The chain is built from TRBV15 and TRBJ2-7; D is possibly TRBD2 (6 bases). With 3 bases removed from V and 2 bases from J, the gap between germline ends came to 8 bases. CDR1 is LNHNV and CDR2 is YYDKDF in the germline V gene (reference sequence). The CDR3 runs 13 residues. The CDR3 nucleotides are TGTGCCACCAGCAGGGGAGGACCCTACGAGCAGTACTTC. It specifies CATSRGGPYEQYF. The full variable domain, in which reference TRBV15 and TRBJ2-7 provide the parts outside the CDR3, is DAMVIQNPRYQVTQFGKPVTLSCSQTLNHNVMYWYQQKSSQAPKLLFHYYDKDFNNEADTPDNFQSRRPNTSFCFLDIRSPGLGDTAMYLCATSRGGPYEQYFGPGTRLTVT.

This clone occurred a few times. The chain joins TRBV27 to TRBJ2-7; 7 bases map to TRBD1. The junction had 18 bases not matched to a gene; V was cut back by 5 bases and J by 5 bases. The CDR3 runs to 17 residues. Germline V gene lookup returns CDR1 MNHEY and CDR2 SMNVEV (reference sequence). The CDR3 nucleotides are TGTGCCAGCAGTCAACTACTCTCGACAGGGAAGTCGGACGAGCAGTACTTC. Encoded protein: CASSQLLSTGKSDEQYF.

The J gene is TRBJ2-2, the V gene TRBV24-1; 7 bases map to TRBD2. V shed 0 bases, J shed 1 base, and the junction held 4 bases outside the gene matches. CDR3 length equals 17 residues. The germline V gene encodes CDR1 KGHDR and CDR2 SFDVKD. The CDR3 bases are TGTGCCACCAGTGATTTGGGTAGGGAGGGGAACACCGGGGAGCTGTTTTTT. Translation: CATSDLGREGNTGELFF.

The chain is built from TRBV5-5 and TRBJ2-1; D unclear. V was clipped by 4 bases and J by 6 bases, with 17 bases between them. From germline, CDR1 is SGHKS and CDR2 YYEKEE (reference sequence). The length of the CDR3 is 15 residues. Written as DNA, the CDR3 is TGTGCCAGCAGCCCGCACTTAGCTACGTTCAATGAGCAGTTCTTC. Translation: CASSPHLATFNEQFF.

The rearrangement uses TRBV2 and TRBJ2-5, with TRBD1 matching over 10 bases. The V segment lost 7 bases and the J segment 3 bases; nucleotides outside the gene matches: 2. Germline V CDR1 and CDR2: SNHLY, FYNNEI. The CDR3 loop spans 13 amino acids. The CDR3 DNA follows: TGTGCCAGCATAGGGACAGGGGAAGAGACCCAGTACTTC. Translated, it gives CASIGTGEETQYF.

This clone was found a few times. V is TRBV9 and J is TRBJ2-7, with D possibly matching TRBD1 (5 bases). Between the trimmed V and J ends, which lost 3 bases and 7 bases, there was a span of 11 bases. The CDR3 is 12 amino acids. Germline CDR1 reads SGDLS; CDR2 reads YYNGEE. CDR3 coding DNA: TGTGCCAGCAGCGGACGCGACAGAGAGCAGTACTTC. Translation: CASSGRDREQYF.

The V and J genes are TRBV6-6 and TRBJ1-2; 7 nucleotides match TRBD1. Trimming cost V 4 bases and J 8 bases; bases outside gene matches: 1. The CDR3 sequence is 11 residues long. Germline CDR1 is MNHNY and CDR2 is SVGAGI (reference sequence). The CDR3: CASSSGQGYTF. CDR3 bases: TGTGCCAGCAGTTCGGGACAGGGCTACACCTTC.

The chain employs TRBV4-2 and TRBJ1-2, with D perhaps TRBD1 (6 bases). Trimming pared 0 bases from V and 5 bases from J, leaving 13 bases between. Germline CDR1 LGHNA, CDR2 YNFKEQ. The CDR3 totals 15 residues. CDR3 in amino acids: CASSQDQGGGYGYTF. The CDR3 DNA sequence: TGTGCCAGCAGCCAAGACCAAGGGGGGGGTTATGGCTACACCTTC.

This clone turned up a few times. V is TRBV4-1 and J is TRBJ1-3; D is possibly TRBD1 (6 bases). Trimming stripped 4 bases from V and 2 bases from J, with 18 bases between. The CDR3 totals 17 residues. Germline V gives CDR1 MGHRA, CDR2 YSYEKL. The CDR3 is CASSRGGLVVTGNTIYF. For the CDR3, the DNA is TGCGCCAGCAGCCGAGGGGGTTTAGTTGTTACTGGAAACACCATATATTTT.

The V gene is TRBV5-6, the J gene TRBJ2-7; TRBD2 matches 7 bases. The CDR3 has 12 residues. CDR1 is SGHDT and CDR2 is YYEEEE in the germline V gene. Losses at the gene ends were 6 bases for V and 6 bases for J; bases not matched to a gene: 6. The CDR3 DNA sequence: TGTGCCAGCAACCAGGGAGGGAGCGAGCAGTACTTC. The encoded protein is CASNQGGSEQYF.

The CDR3 DNA is TGTGCCAGCAGCGCCTCACTAGCGGAGGCCGGGGAGCTGTTTTTT. This sequence encodes CASSASLAEAGELFF. The rearrangement joins TRBV9 to TRBJ2-2; TRBD2 matches at 8 bases. With V trimmed by 3 bases and J by 6 bases, 7 bases remained unmatched. The germline CDR1 and CDR2 sequences are SGDLS and YYNGEE. The CDR3 is made up of 15 amino acids.

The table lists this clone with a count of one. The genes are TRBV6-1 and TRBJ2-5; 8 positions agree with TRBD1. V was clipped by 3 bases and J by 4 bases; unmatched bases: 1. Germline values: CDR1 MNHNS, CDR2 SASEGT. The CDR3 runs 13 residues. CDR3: CASSDRGLETQYF. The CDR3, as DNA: TGTGCCAGCAGTGACAGGGGGCTAGAGACCCAGTACTTC.

CDR3 coding DNA: TGCGCCAGCAGCTTGTCCGGGACAGGGACTGGAAACACCATATATTTT. It codes for CASSLSGTGTGNTIYF. The chain employs TRBV5-1 and TRBJ1-3, with 9 nucleotides matching TRBD1. Per germline, CDR1 SGHRS and CDR2 YFSETQ. The CDR3 is made up of 16 amino acids. V lost 1 base and J lost 2; bases outside the gene matches: 4.

In DNA form, the CDR3 reads TGTGCCAGAACGACAGGGTCCGTCTCTGGGGCCAACGTCCTGACTTTC. Its protein product is CARTTGSVSGANVLTF. The chain employs TRBV14 and TRBJ2-6, with 7 bases matching TRBD1. CDR3 size: 16 residues. The junction had 8 bases not matched to a gene; V was cut back by 9 bases and J by 0 bases. Per the germline V gene, CDR1 is SGHDN and CDR2 is FVKESK. Full variable domain (remainder filled in from reference TRBV14 and TRBJ2-6): EAGVTQFPSHSVIEKGQTVTLRCDPISGHDNLYWYRRVMGKEIKFLLHFVKESKQDESGMPNNRFLAERTGGTYSTLKVQPAELEDSGVYFCARTTGSVSGANVLTFGAGSRLTVL.

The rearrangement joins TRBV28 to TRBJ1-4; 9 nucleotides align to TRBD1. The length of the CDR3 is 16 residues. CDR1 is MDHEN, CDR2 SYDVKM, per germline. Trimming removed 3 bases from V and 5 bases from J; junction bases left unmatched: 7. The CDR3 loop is CASSLGETGGNEKLFF. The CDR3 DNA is TGTGCCAGCAGTTTGGGAGAGACAGGGGGGAATGAAAAACTGTTTTTT.

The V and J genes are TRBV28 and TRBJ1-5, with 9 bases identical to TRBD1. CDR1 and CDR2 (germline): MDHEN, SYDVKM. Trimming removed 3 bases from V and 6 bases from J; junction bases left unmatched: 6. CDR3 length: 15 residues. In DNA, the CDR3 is TGTGCCAGCAGTTTCGGACAGGGGAGGACTCAGCCCCAGCATTTT. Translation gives CASSFGQGRTQPQHF.

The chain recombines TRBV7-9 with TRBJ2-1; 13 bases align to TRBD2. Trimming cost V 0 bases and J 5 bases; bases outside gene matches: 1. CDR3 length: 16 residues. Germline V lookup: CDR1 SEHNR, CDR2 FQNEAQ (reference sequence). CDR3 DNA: TGTGCCAGCAGCTTAGCGGGACTAGCGGGACACAATGAGCAGTTCTTC. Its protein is CASSLAGLAGHNEQFF.

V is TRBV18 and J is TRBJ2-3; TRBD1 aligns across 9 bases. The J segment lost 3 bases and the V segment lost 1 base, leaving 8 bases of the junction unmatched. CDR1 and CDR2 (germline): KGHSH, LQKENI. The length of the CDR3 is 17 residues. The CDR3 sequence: CASSPRGTGKGTDTQYF. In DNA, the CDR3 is TGTGCCAGCTCACCACGAGGGACAGGGAAGGGAACAGATACGCAGTATTTT. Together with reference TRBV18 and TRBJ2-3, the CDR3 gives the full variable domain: NAGVMQNPRHLVRRRGQEARLRCSPMKGHSHVYWYRQLPEEGLKFMVYLQKENIIDESGMPKERFSAEFPKEGPSILRIQQVVRGDSAAYFCASSPRGTGKGTDTQYFGPGTRLTVL.

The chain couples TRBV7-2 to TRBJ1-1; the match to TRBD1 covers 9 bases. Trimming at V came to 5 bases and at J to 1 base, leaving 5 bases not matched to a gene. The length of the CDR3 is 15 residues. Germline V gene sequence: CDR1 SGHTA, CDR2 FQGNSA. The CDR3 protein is CASSLQGQGNTEAFF. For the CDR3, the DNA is TGTGCCAGCAGCCTCCAGGGACAGGGGAACACTGAAGCTTTCTTT.

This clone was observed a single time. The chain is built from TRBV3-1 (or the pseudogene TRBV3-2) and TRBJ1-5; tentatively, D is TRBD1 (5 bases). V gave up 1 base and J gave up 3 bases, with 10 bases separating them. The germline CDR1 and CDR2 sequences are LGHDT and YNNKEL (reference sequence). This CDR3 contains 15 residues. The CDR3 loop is CASSQGGRNNQPQHF. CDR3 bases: TGTGCCAGCAGCCAAGGGGGGAGGAACAATCAGCCCCAGCATTTT.

CDR3 coding DNA: TGTGCCAGCCGCGGTGACGATTCACCCCTCCACTTT. It is translated as CASRGDDSPLHF. The V call is TRBV2, the J call TRBJ1-6; D not certain. The V end was cut by 8 bases, the J end by 8 bases, with 10 bases between. Germline-derived CDR1 and CDR2 are SNHLY and FYNNEI. This CDR3 contains 12 residues.

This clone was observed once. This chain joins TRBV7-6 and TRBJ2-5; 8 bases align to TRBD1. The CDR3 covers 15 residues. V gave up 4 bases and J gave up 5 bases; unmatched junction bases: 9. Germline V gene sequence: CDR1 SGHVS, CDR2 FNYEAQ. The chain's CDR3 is CASSSYQGAGETQYF. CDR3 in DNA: TGTGCCAGCAGCTCGTACCAGGGGGCAGGGGAGACCCAGTACTTC.

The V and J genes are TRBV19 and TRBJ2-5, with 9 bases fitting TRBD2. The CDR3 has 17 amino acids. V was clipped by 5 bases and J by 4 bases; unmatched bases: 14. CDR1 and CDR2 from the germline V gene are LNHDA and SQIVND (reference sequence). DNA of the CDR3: TGTGCCAGTAGTTCCATTGGGGCGGGGGGGCCTGGAGAGACCCAGTACTTC. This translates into CASSSIGAGGPGETQYF.